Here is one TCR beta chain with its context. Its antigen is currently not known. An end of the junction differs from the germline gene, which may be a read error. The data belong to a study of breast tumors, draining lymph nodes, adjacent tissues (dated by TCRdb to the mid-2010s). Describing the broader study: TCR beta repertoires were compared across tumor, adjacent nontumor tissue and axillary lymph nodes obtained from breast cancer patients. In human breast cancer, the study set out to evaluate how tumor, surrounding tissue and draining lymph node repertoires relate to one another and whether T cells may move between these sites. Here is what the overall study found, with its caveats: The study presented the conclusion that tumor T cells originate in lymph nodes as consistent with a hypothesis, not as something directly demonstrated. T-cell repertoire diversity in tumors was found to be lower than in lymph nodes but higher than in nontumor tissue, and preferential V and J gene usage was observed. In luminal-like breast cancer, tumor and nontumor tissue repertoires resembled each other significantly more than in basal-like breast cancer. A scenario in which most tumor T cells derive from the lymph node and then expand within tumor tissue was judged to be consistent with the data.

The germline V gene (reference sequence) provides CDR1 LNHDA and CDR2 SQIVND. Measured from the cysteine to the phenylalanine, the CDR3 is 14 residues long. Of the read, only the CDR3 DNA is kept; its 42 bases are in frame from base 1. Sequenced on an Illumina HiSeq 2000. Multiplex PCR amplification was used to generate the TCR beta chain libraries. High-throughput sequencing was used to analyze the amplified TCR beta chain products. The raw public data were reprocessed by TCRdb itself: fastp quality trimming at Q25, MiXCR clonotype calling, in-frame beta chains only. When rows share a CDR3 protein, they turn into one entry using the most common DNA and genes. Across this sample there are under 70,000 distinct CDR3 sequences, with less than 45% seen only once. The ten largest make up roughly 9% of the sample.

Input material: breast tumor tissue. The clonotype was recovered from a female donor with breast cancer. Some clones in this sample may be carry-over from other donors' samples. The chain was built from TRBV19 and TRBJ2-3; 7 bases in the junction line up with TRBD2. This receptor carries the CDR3 CASSRGGSTDTRYF. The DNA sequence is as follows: TGTGCCAGTAGTAGGGGCGGGAGCACAGATACGCGGTACTTT.